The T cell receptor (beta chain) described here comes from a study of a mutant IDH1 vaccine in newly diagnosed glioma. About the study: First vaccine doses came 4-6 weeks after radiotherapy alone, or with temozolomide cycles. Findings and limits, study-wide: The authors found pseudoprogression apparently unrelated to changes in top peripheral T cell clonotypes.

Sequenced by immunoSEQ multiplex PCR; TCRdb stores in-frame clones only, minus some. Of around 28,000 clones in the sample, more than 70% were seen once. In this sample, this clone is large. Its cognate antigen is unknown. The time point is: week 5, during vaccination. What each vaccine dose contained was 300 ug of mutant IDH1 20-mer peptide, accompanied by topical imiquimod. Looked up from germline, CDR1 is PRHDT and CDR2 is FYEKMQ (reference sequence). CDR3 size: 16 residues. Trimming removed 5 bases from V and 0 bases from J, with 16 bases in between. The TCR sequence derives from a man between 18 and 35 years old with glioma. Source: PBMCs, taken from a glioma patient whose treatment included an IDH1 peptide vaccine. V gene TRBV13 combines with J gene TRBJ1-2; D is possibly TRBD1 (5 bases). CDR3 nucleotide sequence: TGTGCCAGCAGCACGACTGGGGGGATAGCTAACTATGGCTACACCTTC. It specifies CASSTTGGIANYGYTF.